This passage covers 14 T cell receptor beta chains from one sample sequenced in a study of high-grade serous ovarian cancer treatment subgroups. Tumor tissue was taken before any definitive surgery or chemotherapy was given. The data were produced by immunoSEQ multiplex PCR, yet TCRdb's version contains in-frame clones alone and is incomplete. The sample yields approximately 30,000 clones, around 80% seen once. Sequenced sample: tumor tissue. The receptors stem from a human donor with high-grade serous ovarian cancer.

The rearrangement links TRBV30 to TRBJ1-5; TRBD1 aligns across 9 bases. The trim removed 5 bases at V and 0 bases at J, leaving 8 bases unmatched. The CDR3 sequence is 16 residues long. CDR1 is GTSNPN and CDR2 is SVGIG in the germline V gene (reference sequence). The CDR3 loop reads CAWSDRGRYSNQPQHF. The DNA for the CDR3 is TGTGCCTGGTCGGACAGGGGTCGGTATAGCAATCAGCCCCAGCATTTT.

The chain combines TRBV6-1 with TRBJ1-1, with D perhaps TRBD1 (6 bases). V was shortened by 6 bases and J by 3 bases, with 17 bases between the two germline ends. The CDR3 has 15 residues. Germline V gives CDR1 MNHNS, CDR2 SASEGT. The CDR3 loop reads CASRQTGLGDTEAFF. The DNA of the CDR3 is TGTGCCAGCAGACAAACAGGGCTGGGGGACACTGAAGCTTTCTTT.

The chain joins TRBV9 to TRBJ2-2; 7 bases align to TRBD1. From germline, CDR1 is SGDLS and CDR2 YYNGEE. After removal of 5 bases from V and 5 bases from J, the junction contained 12 bases not matched to a gene. This CDR3 comprises 16 residues. The CDR3 is CASRDRRDSETGELFF. The CDR3 DNA reads TGTGCCAGCAGAGATAGACGGGACAGTGAGACCGGGGAGCTGTTTTTT.

This clone was observed a handful of times. This chain links TRBV7-6 with TRBJ1-5; D not resolved. This CDR3 contains 13 residues. Between the trimmed V and J ends, which lost 2 bases and 3 bases, there was a span of 5 bases. Germline V CDR1 and CDR2: SGHVS, FNYEAQ. The DNA for the CDR3 is TGTGCCAGCAGCTTAAACGTCAATCAGCCCCAGCATTTT. It translates to CASSLNVNQPQHF. The whole variable domain, filled in from reference TRBV7-6 and TRBJ1-5, reads GAGVSQSPRYKVTKRGQDVALRCDPISGHVSLYWYRQALGQGPEFLTYFNYEAQQDKSGLPNDRFSAERPEGSISTLTIQRTEQRDSAMYRCASSLNVNQPQHFGDGTRLSIL.

The V call is TRBV6-6, the J call TRBJ2-7; 7 nucleotides agree with TRBD2. The ends lost 6 bases at V and 2 bases at J; junction bases unmatched: 13. Germline CDR1 reads MNHNY; CDR2 reads SVGAGI (reference sequence). This CDR3 comprises 16 residues. CDR3 sequence: CASSLWGGSSPYEQYF. The CDR3 DNA follows: TGTGCCAGCAGCCTCTGGGGCGGGAGTTCCCCCTACGAGCAGTACTTC.

This clone came up once. This rearrangement joins TRBV10-3 to TRBJ2-7; no firm D call. The CDR3 runs to 13 residues. Germline V gene sequence: CDR1 ENHRY, CDR2 SYGVKD. Trimming shortened V by 3 bases and J by 7 bases, and 13 bases separated the two germline ends. The CDR3 is CAISETPPDEQYF. The DNA of the CDR3 is TGTGCCATCAGTGAAACCCCCCCTGATGAGCAGTACTTC.

V gene TRBV5-6 combines with J gene TRBJ1-4, with TRBD1 as a possible D gene (6 bases). V dropped 4 bases and J dropped 8 bases, with 12 bases sitting between them. The CDR3 covers 13 residues. Germline-derived CDR1 and CDR2 are SGHDT and YYEEEE. Here the CDR3 DNA reads TGTGCCAGCAGCGGATACAGGGACGAAAAACTGTTTTTT. Its protein is CASSGYRDEKLFF.

The chain uses TRBV18 and TRBJ2-7, with 15 nucleotides matching TRBD2. Germline lookup yields CDR1 KGHSH and CDR2 LQKENI. Germline trimming cut 6 bases from V and 2 bases from J; bases unmatched to any gene: 8. This CDR3 region has 17 residues. This CDR3 reads CASSPAGLAGGPYEQYF. The DNA for the CDR3 is TGTGCCAGCTCGCCCGCGGGACTAGCGGGAGGCCCCTACGAGCAGTACTTC.

The chain is built from TRBV28 and TRBJ2-7, with 7 bases that match TRBD2. Germline lookup yields CDR1 MDHEN and CDR2 SYDVKM. Losses at the gene ends were 8 bases for V and 4 bases for J; bases not matched to a gene: 8. CDR3 length equals 13 residues. In nucleotides, the CDR3 is TGTGCCAGCCGGGCGGGAGTAGGTTACGAGCAGTACTTC. This gives the protein CASRAGVGYEQYF. Full variable domain (outside the CDR3, taken from reference TRBV28 and TRBJ2-7): DVKVTQSSRYLVKRTGEKVFLECVQDMDHENMFWYRQDPGLGLRLIYFSYDVKMKEKGDIPEGYSVSREKKERFSLILESASTNQTSMYLCASRAGVGYEQYFGPGTRLTVT.

The chain carries TRBV7-9 and TRBJ1-2; no clear D. The CDR3 runs to 15 residues. The germline CDR1 and CDR2 sequences are SEHNR and FQNEAQ (reference sequence). Trimming stripped 1 base from V and 8 bases from J, with 17 bases between. In DNA, the CDR3 is TGTGCCAGCAGCTTAGGCAGAGAGGGAACGGGCGGCTACACCTTC. Protein product: CASSLGREGTGGYTF.

This sequence joins TRBV6-5 and TRBJ1-2, with D uncertain. The ends were cut back, 2 bases at V and 4 bases at J, with 14 bases in the middle. Germline V gives CDR1 MNHEY, CDR2 SVGAGI. The CDR3 has 15 amino acids. CDR3 in DNA: TGTGCCAGCAGTTACGTGCGGGAATCCACCTATGGCTACACCTTC. The encoded protein is CASSYVRESTYGYTF.

By its share, this clone is medium-sized (0.01 to 0.1%). The chain recombines TRBV9 with TRBJ1-1; no reliable D call. Germline CDR1 is SGDLS and CDR2 is YYNGEE. Deletions cut 0 bases from V and 2 bases from J, with 14 bases between. CDR3 length equals 16 residues. CDR3 protein: CASSVGSPVPNTEAFF. DNA of the CDR3: TGTGCCAGCAGCGTAGGTAGTCCTGTTCCAAACACTGAAGCTTTCTTT. The full variable domain, completed using reference TRBV9 and TRBJ1-1, is DSGVTQTPKHLITATGQRVTLRCSPRSGDLSVYWYQQSLDQGLQFLIQYYNGEERAKGNILERFSAQQFPDLHSELNLSSLELGDSALYFCASSVGSPVPNTEAFFGQGTRLTVV.

The chain links TRBV11-2 to TRBJ2-5, with 7 nucleotides matching TRBD2. The CDR3 has 19 residues. Germline assignment: CDR1 SGHAT and CDR2 FQNNGV. V dropped 5 bases and J dropped 2; count of bases not matched to a gene: 20. CDR3 sequence: CASSSKKIITSALQETQYF. The DNA of the CDR3 is TGTGCCAGCAGCAGTAAAAAAATAATTACTAGCGCTCTTCAAGAGACCCAGTACTTC.

The rearrangement links TRBV5-6 to TRBJ2-5; 13 nucleotides line up with TRBD2. The CDR3 totals 15 residues. The V gene end was trimmed by 4 bases and the J gene end by 9 bases; junction bases not matched to a gene: 9. Germline CDR1 SGHDT, CDR2 YYEEEE. This CDR3 reads CASSRGLAGVGAQYF. As DNA, the CDR3 is TGTGCCAGCAGCCGCGGACTAGCGGGAGTGGGGGCCCAGTACTTC.